The TCR beta chain described here comes from a study of breast tumors, draining lymph nodes, adjacent tissues. Study-wide findings and caveats: Compared with lymph nodes, tumors were less diverse; compared with nontumor tissue, more. The data were judged consistent with most tumor T cells coming from lymph node and expanding in tumor.

The CDR3 totals 13 residues. Trimming took off 6 bases at V and 2 bases at J, with 8 bases between the two ends. TCRdb passed the multiplex PCR reads through MiXCR, listing each CDR3 protein once. The top ten clones hold 13% to 15% of a sample with about 22,000 distinct CDR3 sequences, 58% of them seen once. This clonotype is classed as medium-sized. Its cognate antigen is unknown. The genes are TRBV12-3 or TRBV12-4 and TRBJ1-5; the D gene is possibly TRBD1 (5 bases). Sample: breast tumor tissue. The source of this sequence is a female donor with breast cancer. Some clones in this sample may be carry-over from other donors' samples. CDR3 sequence reads: CASSRTRNQPQHF. CDR3 DNA: TGTGCCAGCAGCCGGACACGCAATCAGCCCCAGCATTTT.